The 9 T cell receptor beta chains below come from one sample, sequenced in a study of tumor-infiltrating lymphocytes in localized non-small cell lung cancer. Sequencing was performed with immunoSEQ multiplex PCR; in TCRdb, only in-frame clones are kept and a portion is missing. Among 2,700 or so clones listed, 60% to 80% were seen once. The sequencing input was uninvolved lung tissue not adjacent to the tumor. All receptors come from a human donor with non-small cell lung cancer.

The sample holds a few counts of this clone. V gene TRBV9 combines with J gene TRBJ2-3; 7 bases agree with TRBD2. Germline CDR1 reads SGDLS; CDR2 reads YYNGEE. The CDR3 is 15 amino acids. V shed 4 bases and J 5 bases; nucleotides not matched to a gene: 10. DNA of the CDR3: TGTGCCAGCAGCACGGAGACTAGCTTCGGAGATACGCAGTATTTT. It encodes CASSTETSFGDTQYF.

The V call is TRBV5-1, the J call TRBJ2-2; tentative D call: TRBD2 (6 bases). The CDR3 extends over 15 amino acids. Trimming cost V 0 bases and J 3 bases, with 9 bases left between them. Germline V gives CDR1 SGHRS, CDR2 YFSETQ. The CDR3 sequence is CASSLVGRYTGELFF. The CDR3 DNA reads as TGCGCCAGCAGCTTGGTCGGGAGATACACCGGGGAGCTGTTTTTT.

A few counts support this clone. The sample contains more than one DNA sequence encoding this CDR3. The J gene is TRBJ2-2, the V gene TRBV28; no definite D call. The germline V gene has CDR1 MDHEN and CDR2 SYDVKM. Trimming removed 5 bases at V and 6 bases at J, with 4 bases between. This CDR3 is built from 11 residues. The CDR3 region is CASSIPGELFF. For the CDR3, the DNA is TGTGCCAGCAGTATTCCCGGGGAGCTGTTTTTT.

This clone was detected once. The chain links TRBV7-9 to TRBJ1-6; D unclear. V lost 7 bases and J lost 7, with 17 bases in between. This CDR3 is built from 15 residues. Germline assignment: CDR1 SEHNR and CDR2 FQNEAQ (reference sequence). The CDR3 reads CASTGRGGKNSPLHF. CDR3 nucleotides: TGTGCCAGCACGGGCCGGGGAGGGAAGAATTCACCCCTCCACTTT.

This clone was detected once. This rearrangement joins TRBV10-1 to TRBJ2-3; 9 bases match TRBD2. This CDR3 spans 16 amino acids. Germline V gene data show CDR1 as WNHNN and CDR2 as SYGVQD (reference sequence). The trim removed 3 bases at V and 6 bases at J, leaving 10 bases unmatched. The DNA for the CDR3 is TGCGCCAGCAGTGACTATCCTAGCGGGATCCGCGATACGCAGTATTTT. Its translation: CASSDYPSGIRDTQYF.

Here the CDR3 reads CASRGQSSYEQYV. The CDR3 DNA follows: TGTGCCAGCAGGGGACAGAGCTCCTACGAGCAGTACGTC. The rearrangement uses TRBV11-3 and TRBJ2-7, with TRBD1 matching over 7 bases. V dropped 6 bases and J dropped 0; count of bases not matched to a gene: 2. Per the germline V gene, CDR1 is SGHNT and CDR2 is YENEEA. CDR3 size: 13 residues.

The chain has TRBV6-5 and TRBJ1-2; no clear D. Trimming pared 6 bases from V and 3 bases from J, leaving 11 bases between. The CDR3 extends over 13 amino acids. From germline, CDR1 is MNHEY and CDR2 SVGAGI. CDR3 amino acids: CASSLTPHYGYTF. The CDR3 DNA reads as TGTGCCAGCAGCCTGACACCTCACTATGGCTACACCTTC.

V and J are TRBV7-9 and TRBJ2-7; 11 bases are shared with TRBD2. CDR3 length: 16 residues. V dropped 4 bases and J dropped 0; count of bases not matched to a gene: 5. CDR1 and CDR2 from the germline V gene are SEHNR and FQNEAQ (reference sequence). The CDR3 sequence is CASSSGTSGPSYEQYV. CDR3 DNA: TGTGCCAGCAGCTCAGGGACTAGCGGCCCCTCCTACGAGCAGTACGTC.

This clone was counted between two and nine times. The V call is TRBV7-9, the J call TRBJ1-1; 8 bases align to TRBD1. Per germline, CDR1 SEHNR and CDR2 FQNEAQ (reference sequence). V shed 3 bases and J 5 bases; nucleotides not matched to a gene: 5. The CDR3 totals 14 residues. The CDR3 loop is CASSLRTGRTEAFF. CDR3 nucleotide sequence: TGTGCCAGCAGCTTGAGGACAGGGAGGACTGAAGCTTTCTTT.